Presented here are 27 T cell receptor beta chains from one specimen sequenced in a study of PD-L1 blockade in urothelial cancer. TCRdb's table, derived via immunoSEQ multiplex PCR, lists solely in-frame clones and lacks some. In the table there are approximately 79,000 clones, around 90% of which are singletons. The material was PBMCs, obtained around atezolizumab (anti-PD-L1) treatment. These receptor sequences come from a woman in her 70s with urothelial cancer.

The chain uses TRBV9 and TRBJ1-1; D might be TRBD1 (6 bases). V lost 4 bases, J lost 0 bases, and 10 bases lay in between. The CDR3 totals 14 residues. Germline lookup yields CDR1 SGDLS and CDR2 YYNGEE. CDR3 nucleotide sequence: TGTGCCAGCAGCTCCACAGGGTTGAACACTGAAGCTTTCTTT. This gives the protein CASSSTGLNTEAFF.

V and J are TRBV18 and TRBJ2-7; 8 nucleotides align to TRBD2. The CDR3 runs 14 residues. After removal of 3 bases from V and 6 bases from J, the junction contained 7 bases not matched to a gene. Germline assignment: CDR1 KGHSH and CDR2 LQKENI. The CDR3 DNA follows: TGTGCCAGCTCACCGGGACTAGACCGACGCGAGCAGTACTTC. Protein: CASSPGLDRREQYF.

The V and J genes are TRBV5-1 and TRBJ1-1, with D tentatively TRBD1 (5 bases). There are 15 residues in the CDR3. Between the trimmed V and J ends, which lost 0 bases and 3 bases, there was a span of 12 bases. Per germline, CDR1 SGHRS and CDR2 YFSETQ. The DNA for the CDR3 is TGCGCCAGCAGCTTGGGGAACCAGGGCGACACTGAAGCTTTCTTT. Protein: CASSLGNQGDTEAFF.

The chain is built from TRBV28 and TRBJ1-4; 9 nucleotides line up with TRBD1. With 5 bases clipped from V and 7 bases from J, the junction kept 11 bases outside the gene matches. The CDR3 consists of 16 residues. Germline CDR1 reads MDHEN; CDR2 reads SYDVKM. In DNA, the CDR3 is TGTGCCAGCAGTCCCCCTTTTGGGACAGGGTTTGAAAAACTGTTTTTT. Translated: CASSPPFGTGFEKLFF.

The DNA for the CDR3 is TGTGCCAGCAGCCCCTCGACAGGGGCAACTAATGAAAAACTGTTTTTT. Encoded protein: CASSPSTGATNEKLFF. The chain recombines TRBV7-2 with TRBJ1-4; TRBD1 aligns across 8 bases. Losses at the gene ends were 5 bases for V and 0 bases for J; bases not matched to a gene: 5. Looked up from germline, CDR1 is SGHTA and CDR2 is FQGNSA. This CDR3 is 16 amino acids long.

This clone is a singleton in its sample. The rearrangement uses TRBV5-1 and TRBJ1-5; D unclear. Between the trimmed V and J ends, which lost 0 bases and 7 bases, there was a span of 14 bases. CDR1 and CDR2 from the germline V gene are SGHRS and YFSETQ. CDR3 length: 15 residues. This CDR3 is CASSLDGRMGQPQHF. The CDR3 DNA follows: TGCGCCAGCAGCTTGGATGGGAGAATGGGACAGCCCCAGCATTTT.

The rearrangement joins TRBV6-1 to TRBJ1-6; TRBD1 might be the D (6 bases). The CDR3 runs to 16 residues. CDR1 is MNHNS and CDR2 is SASEGT in the germline V gene. V was trimmed by 4 bases and J by 5 bases, leaving 15 bases between them. CDR3 amino acids: CASSGPPAGDNSPLHF. The CDR3 nucleotides read TGTGCCAGCAGTGGCCCTCCCGCAGGGGATAATTCACCCCTCCACTTT.

This chain links TRBV15 with TRBJ1-5, with a tentative D call TRBD1 (5 bases). CDR3 length: 15 amino acids. The V gene's germline CDR1 is LNHNV and CDR2 YYDKDF (reference sequence). Trimming cost V 5 bases and J 0 bases, with 11 bases left between them. The CDR3 region has the DNA TGTGCCACCAGCGCGGACACTTATAGCAATCAGCCCCAGCATTTT. It yields the protein CATSADTYSNQPQHF.

As concerns this clone: A read error may account for a junction end that differs from germline. V gene TRBV20-1 combines with J gene TRBJ1-2; 8 bases are a match to TRBD1. Germline V gene sequence: CDR1 DFQATT, CDR2 SNEGSKA (reference sequence). The CDR3 is 11 residues long. The CDR3 region has the DNA TGTGGGGACAGGATTAACTATGGCTACACCTTC. It yields the protein CGDRINYGYTF.

The chain links TRBV4-1 to TRBJ1-6, with D possibly being TRBD1 (6 bases). Trimming cost V 1 base and J 0 bases, with 13 bases left between them. Germline-derived CDR1 and CDR2 are MGHRA and YSYEKL. CDR3 size: 18 residues. The DNA of the CDR3 is TGCGCCAGCAGCCAAGGGGAACAGGGCAGCTCCTATAATTCACCCCTCCACTTT. Its protein product is CASSQGEQGSSYNSPLHF.

The chain joins TRBV6-5 to TRBJ2-7, with 9 bases identical to TRBD1. CDR3 length: 12 amino acids. J gave up 3 bases and V 6 bases, and 0 bases lay outside the gene matches. Germline V gives CDR1 MNHEY, CDR2 SVGAGI. Here the CDR3 DNA reads TGTGCCAGCAGGACAGGGGGCTACGAGCAGTACTTC. Residues: CASRTGGYEQYF.

The rearrangement links TRBV28 to TRBJ2-2; TRBD1 agrees at 8 bases. The V segment lost 6 bases and the J segment 2 bases; nucleotides outside the gene matches: 8. This CDR3 is 16 amino acids long. The germline V gene encodes CDR1 MDHEN and CDR2 SYDVKM. The CDR3 nucleotides are TGTGCCAGCAGAAAGCAGGGGGCGGGCAACACCGGGGAGCTGTTTTTT. Translating gives CASRKQGAGNTGELFF.

The chain joins TRBV4-1 to TRBJ2-1; D possibly corresponds to TRBD1 (5 bases). Germline-derived CDR1 and CDR2 are MGHRA and YSYEKL. The CDR3 length is 13 residues. V gave up 1 base and J gave up 8 bases, with 9 bases separating them. The CDR3 nucleotides read TGCGCCAGCAGCCAAGCTCAGGGTGATGAGCAGTTCTTC. This gives the protein CASSQAQGDEQFF.

DNA of the CDR3: TGCGCCAGCAGTGAAGGAGGATACGGGACCTACGAGCAGTACTTC. As protein: CASSEGGYGTYEQYF. The chain has TRBV10-2 and TRBJ2-7; TRBD2 might be the D (5 bases). CDR1 WSHSY and CDR2 SAAADI come from the germline V gene. The V end was cut by 3 bases, the J end by 2 bases, with 14 bases between. The CDR3 is 15 residues long.

This chain links TRBV18 with TRBJ2-1; D unclear. This CDR3 spans 15 amino acids. The germline CDR1 and CDR2 sequences are KGHSH and LQKENI. V lost 0 bases and J lost 5, with 11 bases in between. CDR3 amino acids: CASSPPPGRHNEQFF. As DNA, the CDR3 is TGTGCCAGCTCACCACCGCCAGGCAGGCACAATGAGCAGTTCTTC.

This chain uses TRBV27 with TRBJ2-5; D is undetermined. Germline CDR1 reads MNHEY; CDR2 reads SMNVEV (reference sequence). The germline V and J ends were trimmed by 2 bases and 4 bases, with 5 bases remaining between them. The CDR3 sequence is 12 residues long. DNA of the CDR3: TGTGCCAGCAGTTTACTCCCAGAGACCCAGTACTTC. It yields the protein CASSLLPETQYF.

The chain recombines TRBV7-6 with TRBJ1-1; TRBD1 aligns across 10 bases. CDR1 SGHVS and CDR2 FNYEAQ come from the germline V gene. Losses at the gene ends were 5 bases for V and 5 bases for J; bases not matched to a gene: 8. The CDR3 extends over 15 amino acids. DNA of the CDR3: TGTGCCAGCAGCCCGTTAGGACAGGGGGGAACTGAAGCTTTCTTT. This gives the protein CASSPLGQGGTEAFF.

The chain combines TRBV9 with TRBJ2-1; 10 bases map to TRBD2. There are 19 residues in the CDR3. Germline V lookup: CDR1 SGDLS, CDR2 YYNGEE. V lost 4 bases and J lost 1; bases outside the gene matches: 14. The CDR3 DNA follows: TGTGCCAGCAGCCCCCGGGGGAGCGGGAGGGCCGGGTCCTACAATGAGCAGTTCTTC. Its translation is CASSPRGSGRAGSYNEQFF.

The rearrangement uses TRBV18 and TRBJ2-1; 7 nucleotides line up with TRBD1. With 0 bases clipped from V and 8 bases from J, the junction kept 7 bases outside the gene matches. Germline V lookup: CDR1 KGHSH, CDR2 LQKENI. The CDR3 has 15 residues. CDR3 sequence reads: CASSPPGTVLDEQFF. CDR3 DNA: TGTGCCAGCTCACCACCCGGGACAGTGTTGGATGAGCAGTTCTTC. Full variable domain (remainder filled in from reference TRBV18 and TRBJ2-1): NAGVMQNPRHLVRRRGQEARLRCSPMKGHSHVYWYRQLPEEGLKFMVYLQKENIIDESGMPKERFSAEFPKEGPSILRIQQVVRGDSAAYFCASSPPGTVLDEQFFGPGTRLTVL.

The chain recombines TRBV27 with TRBJ1-2; D possibly corresponds to TRBD1 (5 bases). The CDR3 is 14 amino acids. Germline loops: CDR1 MNHEY, CDR2 SMNVEV (reference sequence). Trimming shortened V by 3 bases and J by 6 bases, and 14 bases separated the two germline ends. The DNA for the CDR3 is TGTGCCAGCAGTTTCGGGGGAAAGGTGGATGGCTACACCTTC. It codes for CASSFGGKVDGYTF.

The sample holds one count of this clone. The chain links TRBV27 to TRBJ1-1; D possibly corresponds to TRBD1 (5 bases). Germline CDR1 is MNHEY and CDR2 is SMNVEV (reference sequence). V was trimmed by 8 bases and J by 0 bases, leaving 22 bases between them. This CDR3 contains 17 residues. The CDR3 DNA reads TGTGCCAGCTCCCAGTCCGGGGGGTGGGTCATGAACACTGAAGCTTTCTTT. Residues: CASSQSGGWVMNTEAFF.

The chain combines TRBV11-1 with TRBJ2-2; 12 bases are a match to TRBD1. V shed 5 bases, J shed 7 bases, and the junction held 17 bases outside the gene matches. From germline, CDR1 is SGHAT and CDR2 FQDESV (reference sequence). This CDR3 has 19 amino acids. The CDR3 loop is CASSPGQGAASRWVGELFF. CDR3 sequence (DNA): TGTGCCAGCAGCCCGGGACAGGGGGCAGCTTCCCGTTGGGTCGGGGAGCTGTTTTTT.

The chain recombines TRBV18 with TRBJ2-2; 9 bases map to TRBD1. CDR1 is KGHSH and CDR2 is LQKENI in the germline V gene. J lost 0 bases, V lost 4 bases, and 15 bases had no gene match. The CDR3 totals 20 residues. Here the CDR3 reads CASSRPGQGTSFANTGELFF. The CDR3 bases are TGTGCCAGCTCACGGCCAGGACAGGGGACCTCGTTCGCGAACACCGGGGAGCTGTTTTTT. Full variable domain (remainder filled in from reference TRBV18 and TRBJ2-2): NAGVMQNPRHLVRRRGQEARLRCSPMKGHSHVYWYRQLPEEGLKFMVYLQKENIIDESGMPKERFSAEFPKEGPSILRIQQVVRGDSAAYFCASSRPGQGTSFANTGELFFGEGSRLTVL.

Only one count was recorded for this clone. The J gene is TRBJ1-5, the V gene TRBV6-1; possibly TRBD1 for D (5 bases). CDR3 length equals 17 residues. The V end was cut by 4 bases, the J end by 0 bases, with 16 bases between. Germline loops: CDR1 MNHNS, CDR2 SASEGT. CDR3 residues: CASSVRQGPYSNQPQHF. The DNA of the CDR3 is TGTGCCAGCAGTGTTAGGCAGGGCCCTTATAGCAATCAGCCCCAGCATTTT.

This chain joins TRBV19 and TRBJ2-3; 9 nucleotides match TRBD1. This CDR3 is 16 amino acids long. CDR1 is LNHDA, CDR2 SQIVND, per germline (reference sequence). The V and J ends lost 2 bases and 4 bases, in that order; junction bases with no gene match: 7. The CDR3 DNA reads as TGTGCCAGTAGTATACCGGACAGGGGTTATTCAGATACGCAGTATTTT. Translated: CASSIPDRGYSDTQYF.

This clone appeared a single time. The chain has TRBV29-1 and TRBJ2-7, with a weak D call TRBD2 (5 bases). CDR3 length: 12 amino acids. The V end was cut by 5 bases, the J end by 3 bases, with 11 bases between. The germline gives CDR1 SQVTM, CDR2 ANQGSEA. The CDR3 is CSVREEYYEQYF. CDR3 in DNA: TGCAGCGTTCGGGAAGAGTACTACGAGCAGTACTTC.

V and J are TRBV10-2 and TRBJ2-1, with 10 bases aligning to TRBD2. The CDR3 has 13 residues. The germline V gene has CDR1 WSHSY and CDR2 SAAADI. Trimming at V came to 6 bases and at J to 16 bases, leaving 12 bases not matched to a gene. CDR3 DNA: TGCGCCAGCAGGCCGCAGCGGGAGGGCACCATTTTCTTC. Amino acid sequence: CASRPQREGTIFF.